A single sample gave rise to the 15 T cell receptor beta chains below, sequenced in a study of graft-versus-host responses after intestinal transplantation. Some clones are missing from TCRdb's copy, which holds only in-frame ones; the method was immunoSEQ multiplex PCR. The repertoire has around 15,000 clones, more than 25% of them found once; the top ten carry under 4.5%. This sample comprised alloreactive CD4+ T cells from a mixed lymphocyte reaction culture, obtained before intestinal transplant. The sample's subset: CFSE-low proliferating T cells sorted from roughly six-day pre-transplant mixed lymphocyte reaction (GvH or HvG direction). These receptor sequences come from a human patient who received an intestinal transplant.

The genes are TRBV5-4 and TRBJ2-4; D call uncertain. CDR3 length: 14 residues. V lost 0 bases and J lost 0, with 4 bases in between. Germline CDR1 reads SGHNT; CDR2 reads YYREEE (reference sequence). Here the CDR3 reads CASSLAVAKNIQYF. The CDR3 nucleotides read TGTGCCAGCAGCTTGGCGGTAGCCAAAAACATTCAGTACTTC.

In its sample, this clone was seen a few times. The chain is built from TRBV30 and TRBJ1-2; TRBD1 aligns across 7 bases. J was trimmed by 8 bases and V by 7 bases; bases with no gene match: 7. From germline, CDR1 is GTSNPN and CDR2 SVGIG (reference sequence). This CDR3 has 11 residues. CDR3 DNA sequence: TGTGCCTCAACTAGGGGGCAGGGCTACACCTTC. It specifies CASTRGQGYTF. The full variable domain, with the rest looked up from reference TRBV30 and TRBJ1-2, is SQTIHQWPATLVQPVGSPLSLECTVEGTSNPNLYWYRQAAGRGLQLLFYSVGIGQISSEVPQNLSASRPQDRQFILSSKKLLLSDSGFYLCASTRGQGYTFGSGTRLTVV.

This clone was found a few times. This chain links TRBV18 with TRBJ2-5, with D unresolved. This CDR3 comprises 16 residues. Germline V gene data show CDR1 as KGHSH and CDR2 as LQKENI. V lost 0 bases to trimming and J lost 5 bases, with 16 bases between them. The CDR3 bases are TGTGCCAGCTCACCACCATCCGGTACCGGATTGGAGACCCAGTACTTC. As protein: CASSPPSGTGLETQYF. The variable domain in full, completed from reference TRBV18 and TRBJ2-5, reads NAGVMQNPRHLVRRRGQEARLRCSPMKGHSHVYWYRQLPEEGLKFMVYLQKENIIDESGMPKERFSAEFPKEGPSILRIQQVVRGDSAAYFCASSPPSGTGLETQYFGPGTRLLVL.

CDR3 residues: CASGLAGSSNQPQHF. For the CDR3, the DNA is TGTGCTAGTGGTTTGGCCGGGTCTAGCAATCAGCCCCAGCATTTT. This rearrangement joins TRBV12-5 to TRBJ1-5; unclear D gene. Trimming cost V 1 base and J 0 bases, with 7 bases left between them. The CDR3 consists of 15 residues. Germline V gene lookup returns CDR1 LGHNT and CDR2 FRNRAP.

The chain recombines TRBV5-4 with TRBJ1-1; 7 nucleotides agree with TRBD1. Germline CDR1 reads SGHNT; CDR2 reads YYREEE (reference sequence). The CDR3 consists of 13 residues. Trimming at V came to 2 bases and at J to 5 bases, leaving 3 bases not matched to a gene. CDR3 nucleotide sequence: TGTGCCAGCAGCTTTTGGGGACAGACTGAAGCTTTCTTT. Translating it yields CASSFWGQTEAFF.

This clone was found a few times. The rearrangement uses TRBV6-1 and TRBJ1-1; tentative D call: TRBD1 (5 bases). CDR1 and CDR2 from the germline V gene are MNHNS and SASEGT. The CDR3 loop spans 11 amino acids. V dropped 5 bases and J dropped 7 bases, with 8 bases sitting between them. The CDR3 is CASSSDSEAFF. CDR3 DNA: TGTGCCAGCAGTTCCGACAGTGAAGCTTTCTTT.

Relative to its sample, this clone is medium-sized. This sequence joins TRBV6-1 and TRBJ1-5; D is possibly TRBD1 (5 bases). This CDR3 is built from 14 residues. Germline CDR1 MNHNS, CDR2 SASEGT. V was trimmed by 8 bases and J by 1 base, leaving 12 bases between them. The CDR3 region is CASALRDSNQPQHF. In DNA, the CDR3 is TGTGCCAGCGCCTTACGGGACAGCAATCAGCCCCAGCATTTT.

The V and J genes are TRBV10-3 and TRBJ2-2; 8 bases are a match to TRBD1. CDR3 length: 17 amino acids. CDR1 and CDR2 (germline): ENHRY, SYGVKD. V was clipped by 6 bases and J by 4 bases; unmatched bases: 13. CDR3 nucleotide sequence: TGTGCCATCAGCCACTTTTACAGGGGGGCTAGCACCGGGGAGCTGTTTTTT. Its protein is CAISHFYRGASTGELFF.

The chain links TRBV7-9 to TRBJ2-2, with 13 bases fitting TRBD2. This CDR3 is 16 amino acids long. With V trimmed by 6 bases and J by 3 bases, 4 bases remained unmatched. The germline V gene has CDR1 SEHNR and CDR2 FQNEAQ (reference sequence). The CDR3 sequence: CASRLAGGPDTGELFF. The CDR3, as DNA: TGTGCCAGCAGACTAGCGGGAGGGCCGGACACCGGGGAGCTGTTTTTT.

The chain employs TRBV7-9 and TRBJ1-1, with TRBD1 matching over 7 bases. CDR1 and CDR2 (germline): SEHNR, FQNEAQ (reference sequence). Trimming at V came to 5 bases and at J to 4 bases, leaving 4 bases not matched to a gene. The CDR3 loop spans 13 amino acids. CDR3 nucleotide sequence: TGTGCCAGCAGCCGTAGACAGGGCACTGAAGCTTTCTTT. Translated: CASSRRQGTEAFF.

This clone was detected a few times. J is TRBJ1-6 and V is TRBV9, with 9 bases lining up with TRBD1. V trimming: 2 bases; J trimming: 8 bases; junction bases outside the gene matches: 2. The CDR3 is 14 residues long. Germline values: CDR1 SGDLS, CDR2 YYNGEE. The CDR3 protein is CASSVGTGYSPLHF. The CDR3, as DNA: TGTGCCAGCAGCGTTGGGACAGGGTATTCACCCCTCCACTTT.

The table lists this clone with a few counts. The chain employs TRBV7-3 and TRBJ2-1; maybe TRBD2 (7 bases). Germline lookup yields CDR1 SGHTA and CDR2 FQGTGA. The CDR3 sequence is 15 residues long. Trimming took 5 bases from V and 7 from J, leaving 18 bases between them. CDR3 loop: CASSTQGGDVNEQFF. DNA of the CDR3: TGTGCCAGCAGCACGCAAGGGGGGGACGTGAATGAGCAGTTCTTC. Based on the CDR3 plus reference TRBV7-3 and TRBJ2-1, the full variable domain is GAGVSQTPSNKVTEKGKYVELRCDPISGHTALYWYRQSLGQGPEFLIYFQGTGAADDSGLPNDRFFAVRPEGSVSTLKIQRTERGDSAVYLCASSTQGGDVNEQFFGPGTRLTVL.

The genes are TRBV5-1 and TRBJ1-1, with 7 bases aligning to TRBD1. V lost 0 bases to trimming and J lost 6 bases; unmatched junction nucleotides: 8. The CDR3 sequence is 15 residues long. Germline values: CDR1 SGHRS, CDR2 YFSETQ. The CDR3 protein is CASSLAPRDRPEAFF. Here the CDR3 DNA reads TGCGCCAGCAGCTTGGCCCCCCGGGACAGACCTGAAGCTTTCTTT. The full variable domain, in which reference TRBV5-1 and TRBJ1-1 provide the parts outside the CDR3, is KAGVTQTPRYLIKTRGQQVTLSCSPISGHRSVSWYQQTPGQGLQFLFEYFSETQRNKGNFPGRFSGRQFSNSRSEMNVSTLELGDSALYLCASSLAPRDRPEAFFGQGTRLTVV.

J is TRBJ1-2 and V is TRBV2, with D hard to call. Germline lookup yields CDR1 SNHLY and CDR2 FYNNEI. V dropped 4 bases and J dropped 0 bases, with 6 bases sitting between them. The CDR3 extends over 13 amino acids. The DNA of the CDR3 is TGTGCCAGCAGTGTGAGAGCTAACTATGGCTACACCTTC. It codes for CASSVRANYGYTF.

This clone was recorded a few times. The chain has TRBV18 and TRBJ1-4, with D tentatively TRBD1 (5 bases). CDR1 and CDR2 (germline): KGHSH, LQKENI. The CDR3 runs 14 residues. V was clipped by 4 bases and J by 4 bases, with 10 bases between them. The chain's CDR3 is CASSLSTVNEKLFF. DNA for the CDR3: TGTGCCAGCTCACTATCGACAGTTAATGAAAAACTGTTTTTT. The full variable domain, rest sourced from reference TRBV18 and TRBJ1-4, is NAGVMQNPRHLVRRRGQEARLRCSPMKGHSHVYWYRQLPEEGLKFMVYLQKENIIDESGMPKERFSAEFPKEGPSILRIQQVVRGDSAAYFCASSLSTVNEKLFFGSGTQLSVL.